This record covers a single TCR beta chain. The sample comes from a study of T cell responses to AZD1222 COVID-19 vaccine. Investigators merged groups given second doses at roughly 4 or roughly 12 weeks. Repertoires were generated with immunoSEQ multiplex PCR, while TCRdb's copy carries only in-frame clones and drops some. The table records about 130,000 clones, roughly 92% of them present only once. Germline V gene data show CDR1 as SQVTM and CDR2 as ANQGSEA. The V and J ends lost 4 bases and 5 bases respectively, with 14 bases between them. The CDR3 extends over 13 amino acids. The chain is built from TRBV29-1 and TRBJ2-5; TRBD1 is a possible D gene (6 bases). This sample comprised peripheral blood, obtained 28 days after the second AZD1222 dose. The receptor comes from an adult who received the AZD1222 COVID-19 vaccine. For the CDR3, the DNA is TGCAGCGTTGCCCTCCGACAGGTCGAGACCCAGTACTTC. The encoded protein is CSVALRQVETQYF.